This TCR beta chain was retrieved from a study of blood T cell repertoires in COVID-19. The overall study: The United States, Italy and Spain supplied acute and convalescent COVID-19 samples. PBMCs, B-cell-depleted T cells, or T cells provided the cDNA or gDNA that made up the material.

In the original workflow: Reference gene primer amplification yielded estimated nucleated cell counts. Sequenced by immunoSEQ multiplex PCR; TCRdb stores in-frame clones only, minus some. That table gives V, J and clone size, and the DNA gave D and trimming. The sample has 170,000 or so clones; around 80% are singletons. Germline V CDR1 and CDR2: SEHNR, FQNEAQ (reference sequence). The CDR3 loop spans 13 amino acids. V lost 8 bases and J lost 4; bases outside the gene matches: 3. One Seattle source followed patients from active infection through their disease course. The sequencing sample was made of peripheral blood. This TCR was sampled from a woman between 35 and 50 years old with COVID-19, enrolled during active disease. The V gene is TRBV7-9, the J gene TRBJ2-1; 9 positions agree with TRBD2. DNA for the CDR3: TGTGCCAGCGCGGGAGGGAAATACAATGAGCAGTTCTTC. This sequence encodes CASAGGKYNEQFF.